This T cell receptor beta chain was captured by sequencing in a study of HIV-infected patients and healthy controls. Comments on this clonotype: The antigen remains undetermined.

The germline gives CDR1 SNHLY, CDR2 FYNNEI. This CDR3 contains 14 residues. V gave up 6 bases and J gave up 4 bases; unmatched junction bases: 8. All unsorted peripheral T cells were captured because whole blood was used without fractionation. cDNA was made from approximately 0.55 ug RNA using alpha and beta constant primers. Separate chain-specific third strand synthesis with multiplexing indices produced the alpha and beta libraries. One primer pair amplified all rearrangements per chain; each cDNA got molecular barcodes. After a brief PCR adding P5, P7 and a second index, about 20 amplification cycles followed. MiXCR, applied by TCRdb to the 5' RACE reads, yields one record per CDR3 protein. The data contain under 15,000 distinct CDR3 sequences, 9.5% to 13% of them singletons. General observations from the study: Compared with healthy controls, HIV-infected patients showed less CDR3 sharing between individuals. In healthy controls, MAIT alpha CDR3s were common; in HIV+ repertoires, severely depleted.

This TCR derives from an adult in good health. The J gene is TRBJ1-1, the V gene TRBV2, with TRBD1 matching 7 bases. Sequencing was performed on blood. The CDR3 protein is CASSSLQGSTEAFF. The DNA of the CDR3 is TGTGCCAGCAGCAGCTTACAGGGGTCCACTGAAGCTTTCTTT. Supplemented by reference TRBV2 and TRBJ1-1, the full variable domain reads EPEVTQTPSHQVTQMGQEVILRCVPISNHLYFYWYRQILGQKVEFLVSFYNNEISEKSEIFDDQFSVERPDGSNFTLKIRSTKLEDSAMYFCASSSLQGSTEAFFGQGTRLTVV.